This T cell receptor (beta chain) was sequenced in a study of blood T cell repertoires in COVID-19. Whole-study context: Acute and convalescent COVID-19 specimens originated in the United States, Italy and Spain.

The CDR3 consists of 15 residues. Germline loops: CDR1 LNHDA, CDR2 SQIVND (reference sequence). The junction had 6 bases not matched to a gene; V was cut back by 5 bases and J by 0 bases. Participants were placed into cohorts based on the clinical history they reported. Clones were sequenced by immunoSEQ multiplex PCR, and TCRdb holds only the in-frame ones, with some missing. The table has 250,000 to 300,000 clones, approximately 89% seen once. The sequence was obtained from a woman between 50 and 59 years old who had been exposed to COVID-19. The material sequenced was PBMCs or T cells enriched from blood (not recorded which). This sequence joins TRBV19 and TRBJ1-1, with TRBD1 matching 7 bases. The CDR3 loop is CASSVGGQMNTEAFF. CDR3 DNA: TGTGCCAGTAGTGTCGGGGGACAGATGAACACTGAAGCTTTCTTT.